These 8 T cell receptor beta chains share one sample of origin, sequenced in a study of spatial heterogeneity in lung cancer. As to time point: sample taken at primary tumor resection. TCRdb itself ran the 5' RACE reads through MiXCR, one entry per CDR3 protein. The table shows more than 60,000 distinct CDR3 sequences, with about 5.9% occurring only once. This material consisted of PBMCs, taken at surgery. The receptor source for this set is a female donor with early-stage non-small cell lung cancer.

Only a few counts were recorded for this clonotype. The chain couples TRBV28 to TRBJ1-1; possible D gene TRBD1, 5 bases. Germline V gene sequence: CDR1 MDHEN, CDR2 SYDVKM. This CDR3 is built from 10 residues. The V end lost 11 bases, the J end lost 5 bases, and 9 bases lay between the germline ends. The CDR3 DNA follows: TGTGCCGCTCAGGGAACTGAAGCTTTCTTT. It specifies CAAQGTEAFF.

This clonotype has at least ten counts. The J gene is TRBJ2-1, the V gene TRBV5-4; D might be TRBD2 (5 bases). The CDR3 consists of 16 residues. The V gene's germline CDR1 is SGHNT and CDR2 YYREEE (reference sequence). The ends were cut back, 2 bases at V and 6 bases at J, with 18 bases in the middle. The chain's CDR3 is CASSFPLSGSGNEQFF. CDR3 nucleotides: TGTGCCAGCAGCTTCCCTCTAAGTGGGAGCGGCAATGAGCAGTTCTTC.

This clonotype was counted at least ten times. This rearrangement joins TRBV12-3 or TRBV12-4 to TRBJ2-1; no firm D call. V was pared by 8 bases and J by 6 bases, with 14 bases between. The length of the CDR3 is 13 residues. CDR3: CASFDAGTNEQFF. CDR3 bases: TGTGCCAGCTTTGATGCTGGAACCAATGAGCAGTTCTTC.

This clonotype has ten or more counts. The CDR3 region has the DNA TGTGCCAGCAGCCAAGGAGGCGGGAATGAGCAGTTCTTC. Its protein is CASSQGGGNEQFF. The J gene is TRBJ2-1, the V gene TRBV3-1; D perhaps matches TRBD2 (5 bases). Deletions cut 1 base from V and 7 bases from J, with 8 bases between. Germline V gene lookup returns CDR1 LGHDT and CDR2 YNNKEL (reference sequence). The CDR3 has 13 residues.

About this clonotype itself: Germline and junction disagree at one end, which may indicate a read error. The CDR3 DNA follows: TGTGCCAGCAGCCAAGCGAGCGGGGGGGCGGCAGATACGCAGTTTTTT. Its translation is CASSQASGGAADTQFF. The chain recombines TRBV3-1 with TRBJ2-3, with TRBD2 matching 10 bases. The CDR3 has 16 residues. Germline loops: CDR1 LGHDT, CDR2 YNNKEL (reference sequence).

In this sample, this clonotype turned up many times. The chain has TRBV5-1 and TRBJ2-2; either TRBD1 or TRBD2 may supply D (5 bases each). Germline CDR1 is SGHRS and CDR2 is YFSETQ. V was cut by 4 bases and J by 4 bases, with 8 bases left in between. CDR3 length: 13 amino acids. Written as DNA, the CDR3 is TGCGCCAGCAGCGGGGGAGTCACCGGGGAGCTGTTTTTT. It codes for CASSGGVTGELFF. Supplemented by reference TRBV5-1 and TRBJ2-2, the full variable domain reads KAGVTQTPRYLIKTRGQQVTLSCSPISGHRSVSWYQQTPGQGLQFLFEYFSETQRNKGNFPGRFSGRQFSNSRSEMNVSTLELGDSALYLCASSGGVTGELFFGEGSRLTVL.

This clonotype was counted only a few times. The chain uses TRBV9 and TRBJ1-4, with D maybe TRBD1 (6 bases). Germline V gene sequence: CDR1 SGDLS, CDR2 YYNGEE. The CDR3 loop spans 14 amino acids. Trimming left V 1 base short and J 8 bases short, with 12 bases between. DNA of the CDR3: TGTGCCAGCAGCGTAAGGGGGAGAGGGGAAAAACTGTTTTTT. Translating gives CASSVRGRGEKLFF.

This chain uses TRBV7-9 with TRBJ2-1; 9 nucleotides agree with TRBD1. V shed 7 bases and J 0 bases; nucleotides not matched to a gene: 7. CDR3 length equals 16 residues. Germline V gene lookup returns CDR1 SEHNR and CDR2 FQNEAQ (reference sequence). CDR3 region: CASTPDRGISYNEQFF. CDR3 sequence (DNA): TGTGCCAGCACCCCGGACAGGGGCATCTCCTACAATGAGCAGTTCTTC.